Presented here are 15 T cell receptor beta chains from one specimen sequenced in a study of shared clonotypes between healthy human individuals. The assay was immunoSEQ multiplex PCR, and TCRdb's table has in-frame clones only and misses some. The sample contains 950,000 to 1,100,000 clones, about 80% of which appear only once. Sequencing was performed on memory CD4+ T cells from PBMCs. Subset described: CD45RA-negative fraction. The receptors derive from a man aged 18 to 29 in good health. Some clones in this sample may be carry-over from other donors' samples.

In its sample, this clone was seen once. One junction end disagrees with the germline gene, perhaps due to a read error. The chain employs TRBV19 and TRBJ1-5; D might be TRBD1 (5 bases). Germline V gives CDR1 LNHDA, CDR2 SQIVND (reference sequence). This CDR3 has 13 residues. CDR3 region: CTSNGLGDQPQHF. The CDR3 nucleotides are TGTACCAGTAACGGCCTGGGGGATCAGCCCCAGCATTTT.

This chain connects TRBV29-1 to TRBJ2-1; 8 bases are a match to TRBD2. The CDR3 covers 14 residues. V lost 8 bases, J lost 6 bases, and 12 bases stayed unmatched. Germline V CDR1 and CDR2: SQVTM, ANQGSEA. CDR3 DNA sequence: TGCAGCTCACAGGGCGGGAGGTTTAGCAATGAGCAGTTCTTC. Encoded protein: CSSQGGRFSNEQFF.

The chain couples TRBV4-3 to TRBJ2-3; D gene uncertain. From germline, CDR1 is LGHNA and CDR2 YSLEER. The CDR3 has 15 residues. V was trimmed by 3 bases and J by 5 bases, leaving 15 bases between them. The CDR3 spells CASSQLPEAEDTQYF. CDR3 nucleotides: TGCGCCAGCAGCCAGTTACCCGAGGCTGAAGATACGCAGTATTTT.

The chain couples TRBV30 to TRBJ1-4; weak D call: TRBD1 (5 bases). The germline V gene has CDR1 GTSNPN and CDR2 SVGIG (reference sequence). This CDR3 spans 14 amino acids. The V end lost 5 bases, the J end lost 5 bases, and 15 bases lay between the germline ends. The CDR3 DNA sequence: TGTGCCTGGGGGGAGGGGCGAGACAATGAAAAACTGTTTTTT. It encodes CAWGEGRDNEKLFF.

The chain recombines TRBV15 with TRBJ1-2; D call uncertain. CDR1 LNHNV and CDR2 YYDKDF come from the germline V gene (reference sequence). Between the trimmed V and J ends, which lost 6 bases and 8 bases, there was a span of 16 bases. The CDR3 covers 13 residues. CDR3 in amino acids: CATRGSPLGGYTF. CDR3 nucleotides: TGTGCCACCAGGGGCTCCCCTTTGGGGGGCTACACCTTC. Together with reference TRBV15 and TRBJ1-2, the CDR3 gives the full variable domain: DAMVIQNPRYQVTQFGKPVTLSCSQTLNHNVMYWYQQKSSQAPKLLFHYYDKDFNNEADTPDNFQSRRPNTSFCFLDIRSPGLGDTAMYLCATRGSPLGGYTFGSGTRLTVV.

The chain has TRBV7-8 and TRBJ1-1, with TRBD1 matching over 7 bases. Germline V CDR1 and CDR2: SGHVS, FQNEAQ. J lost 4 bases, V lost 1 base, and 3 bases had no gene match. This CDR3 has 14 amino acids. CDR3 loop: CASSLGAGGTEAFF. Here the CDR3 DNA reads TGTGCCAGCAGCTTAGGGGCAGGGGGCACTGAAGCTTTCTTT.

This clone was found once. In nucleotides, the CDR3 is TGTGCCAGCAGCCAAGACGCCTCTAGCGGTGCAACCTACGAGCAGTACTTC. This gives the protein CASSQDASSGATYEQYF. The chain couples TRBV4-2 to TRBJ2-7, with 7 positions matching TRBD2. The trim removed 0 bases at V and 2 bases at J, leaving 10 bases unmatched. This CDR3 contains 17 residues. The germline V gene has CDR1 LGHNA and CDR2 YNFKEQ.

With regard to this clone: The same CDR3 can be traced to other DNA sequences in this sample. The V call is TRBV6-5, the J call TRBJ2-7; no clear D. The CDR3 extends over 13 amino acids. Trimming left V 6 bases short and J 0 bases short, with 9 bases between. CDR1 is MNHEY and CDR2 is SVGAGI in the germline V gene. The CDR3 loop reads CASSPRSSYEQYF. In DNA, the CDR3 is TGTGCCAGCAGCCCCCGGAGCTCCTACGAGCAGTACTTC.

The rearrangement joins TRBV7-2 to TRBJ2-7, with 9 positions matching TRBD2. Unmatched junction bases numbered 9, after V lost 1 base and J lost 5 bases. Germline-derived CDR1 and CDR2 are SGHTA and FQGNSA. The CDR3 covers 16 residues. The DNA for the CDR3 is TGTGCCAGCAGCTTAGGGCTAGGGGTAGCGGGAGACGAGCAGTACTTC. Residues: CASSLGLGVAGDEQYF.

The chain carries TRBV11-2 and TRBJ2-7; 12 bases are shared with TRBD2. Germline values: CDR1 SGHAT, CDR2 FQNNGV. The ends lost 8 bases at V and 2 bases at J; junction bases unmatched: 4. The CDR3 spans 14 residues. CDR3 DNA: TGTGCCAGCCAGGGACTAGCGGGCACCTACGAGCAGTACTTC. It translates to CASQGLAGTYEQYF.

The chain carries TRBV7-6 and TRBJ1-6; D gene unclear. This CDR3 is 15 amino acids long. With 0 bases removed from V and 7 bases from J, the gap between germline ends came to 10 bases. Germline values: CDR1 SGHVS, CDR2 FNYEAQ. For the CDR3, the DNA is TGTGCCAGCAGCTTAGCCCCCCTTCGGAATTCACCCCTCCACTTT. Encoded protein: CASSLAPLRNSPLHF.

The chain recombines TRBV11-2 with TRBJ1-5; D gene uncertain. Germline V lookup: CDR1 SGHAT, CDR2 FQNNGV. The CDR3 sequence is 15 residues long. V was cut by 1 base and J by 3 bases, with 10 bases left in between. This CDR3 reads CASSLGGWTNQPQHF. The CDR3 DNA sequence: TGTGCCAGCAGCTTAGGAGGTTGGACCAATCAGCCCCAGCATTTT.

The chain's CDR3 is CASTLAGETDTQYF. CDR3 nucleotides: TGTGCCAGCACCCTAGCGGGAGAGACAGATACGCAGTATTTT. The V call is TRBV7-3, the J call TRBJ2-3; TRBD2 matches 10 bases. Trimming took 7 bases from V and 3 from J; bases not matched to a gene: 4. This CDR3 has 14 amino acids. Germline V gives CDR1 SGHTA, CDR2 FQGTGA.

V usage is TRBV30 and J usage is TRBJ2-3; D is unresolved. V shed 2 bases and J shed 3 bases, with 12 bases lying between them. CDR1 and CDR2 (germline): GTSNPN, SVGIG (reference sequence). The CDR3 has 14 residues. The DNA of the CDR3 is TGTGCCTGGAGTCGATCAAGCAGAACAGATACGCAGTATTTT. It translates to CAWSRSSRTDTQYF.

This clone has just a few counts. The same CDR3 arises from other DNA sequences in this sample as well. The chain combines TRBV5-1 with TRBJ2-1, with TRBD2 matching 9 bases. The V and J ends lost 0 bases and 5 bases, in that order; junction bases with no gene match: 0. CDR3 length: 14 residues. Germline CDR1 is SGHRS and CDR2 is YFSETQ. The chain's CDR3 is CASSLGLADNEQFF. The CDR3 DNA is TGCGCCAGCAGCTTGGGACTAGCGGACAATGAGCAGTTCTTC.